The present entry profiles one T cell receptor (beta chain) with its context. The CDR3 totals 15 residues. V lost 6 bases and J 6 bases, leaving 18 bases between the germline ends. Germline CDR1 and CDR2: MDHEN and SYDVKM. These data belong to a study of blood T cell repertoires in COVID-19. For the study at large: Spain, Italy and the United States supplied samples that represented acute and convalescent COVID-19. In each case, the material was cDNA or gDNA derived from T cells, B-cell-depleted T cells, or PBMCs.

Original processing notes: Amplification with reference gene primers provided the estimates of nucleated cell counts. Using immunoSEQ multiplex PCR, the repertoire was profiled, and TCRdb retains in-frame clones only, with some absent. Clone size and V and J calls were adopted from that table, with D and trimming inferred from the DNA. There are over 140,000 clones in the sample; over 65% occur only once, and 3.5% to 5.5% lies in the top ten. The chain combines TRBV28 with TRBJ1-5, with D possibly being TRBD1 (6 bases). The specimen sequenced was peripheral blood. This TCR came from a woman of 80 years or more with active or convalescent COVID-19. The CDR3 DNA reads TGTGCCAGCAGCCCCAGGGGAGGGTTTGGTCAGCCCCAGCATTTT. It specifies CASSPRGGFGQPQHF.